The 20 T cell receptor beta chains listed next were all sequenced from one sample in a study of blood T cell repertoires in COVID-19. Sequenced by immunoSEQ multiplex PCR; TCRdb stores in-frame clones only, minus some. The sample lists 150,000 to 200,000 clones, about 87% occurring once. Input material: peripheral blood. The receptor set was obtained from a man aged 35 to 55 with active or convalescent COVID-19.

The V and J genes are TRBV2 and TRBJ2-3; D possibly corresponds to TRBD2 (5 bases). The CDR3 has 13 residues. CDR1 is SNHLY and CDR2 is FYNNEI in the germline V gene. V lost 8 bases, J lost 1 base, and 10 bases lay in between. The CDR3 loop is CASLLLGTDTQYF. CDR3 DNA sequence: TGTGCCAGCCTCCTACTAGGCACAGATACGCAGTATTTT.

This chain joins TRBV4-2 and TRBJ2-6; TRBD1 aligns across 8 bases. This CDR3 region has 16 residues. V lost 2 bases and J lost 2; bases outside the gene matches: 2. CDR1 is LGHNA, CDR2 YNFKEQ, per germline. CDR3 bases: TGTGCCAGCAGCCAAATCAGGGGGCCTGGGGCCAACGTCCTGACTTTC. Translating gives CASSQIRGPGANVLTF.

This clone was seen only a few times. The chain uses TRBV27 and TRBJ2-1; 7 nucleotides agree with TRBD2. Germline V CDR1 and CDR2: MNHEY, SMNVEV (reference sequence). J lost 9 bases, V lost 5 bases, and 10 bases had no gene match. The CDR3 is 14 residues long. The CDR3 loop reads CASSSRGERPEQFF. DNA for the CDR3: TGTGCCAGCAGTAGTCGGGGGGAGCGGCCTGAGCAGTTCTTC.

CDR3 sequence reads: CASRSQGSGYGYTF. For the CDR3, the DNA is TGTGCCAGCAGGTCCCAGGGTTCCGGCTATGGCTACACCTTC. This sequence joins TRBV2 and TRBJ1-2; perhaps TRBD1 as D (5 bases). The CDR3 covers 14 residues. CDR1 is SNHLY, CDR2 FYNNEI, per germline. Deletions cut 6 bases from V and 4 bases from J, with 15 bases between.

The rearrangement links TRBV4-1 to TRBJ1-1, with TRBD1 matching 11 bases. CDR3 length: 15 amino acids. CDR1 is MGHRA and CDR2 is YSYEKL in the germline V gene. V was clipped by 1 base and J by 5 bases; unmatched bases: 3. Here the CDR3 DNA reads TGCGCCAGCAGCCAAGCAGGGACAGGGGGGACTGAAGCTTTCTTT. Translation gives CASSQAGTGGTEAFF.

The V gene is TRBV11-3, the J gene TRBJ2-1; D may be TRBD1 (6 bases). The germline V and J ends were trimmed by 3 bases and 7 bases, with 10 bases remaining between them. CDR3 length: 13 amino acids. Germline-derived CDR1 and CDR2 are SGHNT and YENEEA. The CDR3 DNA follows: TGTGCCAGCAGCTTGAACAGGGATAATGAGCAGTTCTTC. It is translated as CASSLNRDNEQFF.

The genes are TRBV5-1 and TRBJ2-7; no definite D call. Deletions cut 4 bases from V and 4 bases from J, with 6 bases between. Germline-derived CDR1 and CDR2 are SGHRS and YFSETQ. This CDR3 has 11 amino acids. The CDR3 sequence: CASSSEYEQYF. CDR3 DNA: TGCGCCAGCAGCAGCGAGTACGAGCAGTACTTC.

J is TRBJ1-3 and V is TRBV29-1, with D unresolved. Germline V gene sequence: CDR1 SQVTM, CDR2 ANQGSEA. V shed 5 bases and J shed 0 bases, with 5 bases lying between them. The CDR3 is made up of 12 amino acids. DNA of the CDR3: TGCAGCGTTCGGGTCTCTGGAAACACCATATATTTT. Translated, it gives CSVRVSGNTIYF. Variable domain in full (rest from reference TRBV29-1 and TRBJ1-3): SAVISQKPSRDICQRGTSLTIQCQVDSQVTMMFWYRQQPGQSLTLIATANQGSEATYESGFVIDKFPISRPNLTFSTLTVSNMSPEDSSIYLCSVRVSGNTIYFGEGSWLTVV.

The CDR3 protein is CSVETWTGGEGYTF. Here the CDR3 DNA reads TGCAGCGTTGAAACCTGGACAGGGGGCGAGGGCTACACCTTC. This rearrangement joins TRBV29-1 to TRBJ1-2; 11 bases agree with TRBD1. V shed 2 bases, J shed 8 bases, and the junction held 7 bases outside the gene matches. Looked up from germline, CDR1 is SQVTM and CDR2 is ANQGSEA. The CDR3 loop spans 14 amino acids.

The chain recombines TRBV6-5 with TRBJ1-5, with TRBD1 as a possible D gene (6 bases). The V gene's germline CDR1 is MNHEY and CDR2 SVGAGI. The CDR3 runs 15 residues. V dropped 6 bases and J dropped 2 bases, with 14 bases sitting between them. For the CDR3, the DNA is TGTGCCAGCAGACACGACAGGCGGGGCAATCAGCCCCAGCATTTT. This sequence encodes CASRHDRRGNQPQHF.

This chain links TRBV3-1 (or the pseudogene TRBV3-2) with TRBJ1-1; D ambiguous. The length of the CDR3 is 14 residues. The germline CDR1 and CDR2 sequences are LGHDT and YNNKEL (reference sequence). With 1 base removed from V and 3 bases from J, the gap between germline ends came to 9 bases. DNA of the CDR3: TGTGCCAGCAGCCAAGGTGGTCGGGACACTGAAGCTTTCTTT. This codes for CASSQGGRDTEAFF.

This chain connects TRBV11-2 to TRBJ2-7; TRBD1 matches at 8 bases. With V trimmed by 5 bases and J by 2 bases, 11 bases remained unmatched. Germline V gene sequence: CDR1 SGHAT, CDR2 FQNNGV. This CDR3 has 16 amino acids. The CDR3 nucleotides are TGTGCCAGCAGCCCGATCAGGGGGCTTACCACCTACGAGCAGTACTTC. Its protein product is CASSPIRGLTTYEQYF.

V and J are TRBV4-1 and TRBJ2-5; 11 bases are shared with TRBD2. The germline V gene has CDR1 MGHRA and CDR2 YSYEKL. Trimming at V came to 0 bases and at J to 4 bases, leaving 7 bases not matched to a gene. This CDR3 has 17 residues. The CDR3 spells CASSQDPIAGGPETQYF. CDR3 DNA sequence: TGCGCCAGCAGCCAAGACCCTATAGCGGGGGGGCCAGAGACCCAGTACTTC.

In DNA form, the CDR3 reads TGTGCCAGCAGCGAGGGCTATGGCTACACCTTC. Amino acid sequence: CASSEGYGYTF. The chain combines TRBV11-3 with TRBJ1-2; D call uncertain. Trimming pared 5 bases from V and 4 bases from J, leaving 5 bases between. Germline CDR1 and CDR2: SGHNT and YENEEA. This CDR3 is 11 amino acids long.

This clone was detected only once. The chain links TRBV7-2 to TRBJ2-7, with 8 nucleotides matching TRBD1. Trimming removed 2 bases from V and 2 bases from J; junction bases left unmatched: 5. Germline-derived CDR1 and CDR2 are SGHTA and FQGNSA. The CDR3 has 15 amino acids. In nucleotides, the CDR3 is TGTGCCAGCAGCTTACAAGGGACAGGTCCCTACGAGCAGTACTTC. Protein: CASSLQGTGPYEQYF.

This sequence joins TRBV28 and TRBJ1-2, with a tentative D call TRBD1 (6 bases). With 7 bases removed from V and 4 bases from J, the gap between germline ends came to 19 bases. The germline V gene encodes CDR1 MDHEN and CDR2 SYDVKM. The CDR3 consists of 15 residues. The CDR3 loop is CASNYPAGGLYGYTF. CDR3 DNA: TGTGCCAGCAATTACCCTGCTGGGGGCCTCTATGGCTACACCTTC.

This rearrangement joins TRBV19 to TRBJ1-5, with D possibly TRBD1 on 5 matching bases. This CDR3 is 12 amino acids long. The germline V gene has CDR1 LNHDA and CDR2 SQIVND (reference sequence). Trimming pared 9 bases from V and 0 bases from J, leaving 6 bases between. In DNA, the CDR3 is TGTGCCAGCAGGGATAGCAATCAGCCCCAGCATTTT. Translation: CASRDSNQPQHF.

The table lists this clone with a count of one. V gene TRBV7-9 combines with J gene TRBJ2-7, with 12 bases lining up with TRBD2. V lost 5 bases, J lost 3 bases, and 5 bases stayed unmatched. Per germline, CDR1 SEHNR and CDR2 FQNEAQ (reference sequence). This CDR3 has 15 residues. For the CDR3, the DNA is TGTGCCAGCAGCACACCGGGACTAGCGGGCTACGAGCAGTACTTC. Encoded protein: CASSTPGLAGYEQYF.

The chain uses TRBV19 and TRBJ2-2, with 11 positions matching TRBD2. Germline V lookup: CDR1 LNHDA, CDR2 SQIVND (reference sequence). After removal of 5 bases from V and 6 bases from J, the junction contained 14 bases not matched to a gene. This CDR3 contains 18 residues. CDR3 protein: CASSGTLAGADIAGELFF. CDR3 nucleotide sequence: TGTGCCAGTAGTGGCACACTAGCGGGGGCCGACATCGCCGGGGAGCTGTTTTTT.

V is TRBV29-1 and J is TRBJ1-1; 9 positions match TRBD1. V lost 5 bases, J lost 11 bases, and 15 bases stayed unmatched. CDR3 size: 14 residues. Per the germline V gene, CDR1 is SQVTM and CDR2 is ANQGSEA. CDR3 DNA: TGCAGCGTTCTATCCGGGACAGGGACCCGAGGGGCTTTCTTT. This encodes CSVLSGTGTRGAFF.